These 26 T cell receptor beta chains originate from one sample sequenced in a study of blood T cell repertoires in COVID-19. Produced via immunoSEQ multiplex PCR; TCRdb's table is partial and in-frame only. Among some 140,000 clones listed, around nine tenths were seen once. Sequencing was carried out using peripheral blood. These receptors were taken from a man in his fifties or sixties with active or convalescent COVID-19.

This clone appeared a few times. The V call is TRBV5-1, the J call TRBJ2-5, with 8 bases that match TRBD2. The J segment lost 3 bases and the V segment lost 6 bases, leaving 16 bases of the junction unmatched. Germline CDR1 reads SGHRS; CDR2 reads YFSETQ. The CDR3 sequence is 17 residues long. The CDR3 sequence: CASTSGAGGATEETQYF. DNA for the CDR3: TGCGCCAGCACCTCGGGCGCGGGAGGCGCTACCGAAGAGACCCAGTACTTC.

CDR3 protein: CASSLQPGQGRANEKLFF. As DNA, the CDR3 is TGTGCCAGCAGCCTCCAACCGGGACAGGGTAGGGCTAATGAAAAACTGTTTTTT. The J gene is TRBJ1-4, the V gene TRBV9; 9 bases are a match to TRBD1. The germline gives CDR1 SGDLS, CDR2 YYNGEE. The trim removed 4 bases at V and 3 bases at J, leaving 13 bases unmatched. The CDR3 totals 18 residues.

The genes are TRBV19 and TRBJ1-1; the D gene is possibly TRBD1 (6 bases). Trimming cost V 6 bases and J 4 bases, with 27 bases left between them. CDR3 size: 18 residues. Per germline, CDR1 LNHDA and CDR2 SQIVND (reference sequence). For the CDR3, the DNA is TGTGCCAGTAGGACCAGCCAGGGGCGGGGGACGTTGGTCACTGAAGCTTTCTTT. Residues: CASRTSQGRGTLVTEAFF. Drawing the rest from reference TRBV19 and TRBJ1-1, the complete variable domain is DGGITQSPKYLFRKEGQNVTLSCEQNLNHDAMYWYRQDPGQGLRLIYYSQIVNDFQKGDIAEGYSVSREKKESFPLTVTSAQKNPTAFYLCASRTSQGRGTLVTEAFFGQGTRLTVV.

The chain employs TRBV6-6 and TRBJ1-1, with D tentatively TRBD1 (5 bases). CDR3 size: 15 residues. Trimming pared 5 bases from V and 1 base from J, leaving 14 bases between. Looked up from germline, CDR1 is MNHNY and CDR2 is SVGAGI (reference sequence). CDR3 sequence: CASSLPRDRNTEAFF. The CDR3 nucleotides are TGTGCCAGCAGTCTACCTCGCGACAGGAACACTGAAGCTTTCTTT.

The gene calls are TRBV24-1 and TRBJ2-5, with TRBD1 as a possible D gene (5 bases). Between the trimmed V and J ends, which lost 5 bases and 1 base, there was a span of 10 bases. The CDR3 is 14 amino acids. Per germline, CDR1 KGHDR and CDR2 SFDVKD. CDR3 region: CATSVKDSQETQYF. CDR3 sequence (DNA): TGTGCCACCAGTGTGAAAGACAGCCAAGAGACCCAGTACTTC.

The rearrangement joins TRBV3-1 (or the pseudogene TRBV3-2) to TRBJ2-5; TRBD2 agrees at 8 bases. This CDR3 is 19 amino acids long. Germline lookup yields CDR1 LGHDT and CDR2 YNNKEL (reference sequence). The ends lost 0 bases at V and 5 bases at J; junction bases unmatched: 17. As DNA, the CDR3 is TGTGCCAGCAGCCAAGAGGGGACTAGATTAGTCGGTGGGGGTGAGACCCAGTACTTC. Amino acids: CASSQEGTRLVGGGETQYF.

The rearrangement uses TRBV19 and TRBJ1-4, with unresolved D. The CDR3 extends over 16 amino acids. Germline lookup yields CDR1 LNHDA and CDR2 SQIVND (reference sequence). V was clipped by 4 bases and J by 0 bases, with 12 bases between them. The CDR3 DNA sequence: TGTGCCAGTAGTAGCGGGAAGGTATCAACTAATGAAAAACTGTTTTTT. Translation gives CASSSGKVSTNEKLFF.

This chain connects TRBV7-2 to TRBJ2-1; the match to TRBD2 covers 12 bases. With 5 bases clipped from V and 1 base from J, the junction kept 12 bases outside the gene matches. Germline CDR1 reads SGHTA; CDR2 reads FQGNSA. The CDR3 length is 19 residues. The CDR3, as DNA: TGTGCCAGCAGCCCCCGACTAGCGGGGGCTCCCTTTTCCTACAATGAGCAGTTCTTC. This sequence encodes CASSPRLAGAPFSYNEQFF.

The chain employs TRBV3-1 (or the pseudogene TRBV3-2) and TRBJ2-5, with 8 bases aligning to TRBD2. The V and J ends lost 8 bases and 4 bases, in that order; junction bases with no gene match: 6. This CDR3 is 13 amino acids long. CDR1 LGHDT and CDR2 YNNKEL come from the germline V gene (reference sequence). The DNA for the CDR3 is TGTGCCAGCGGTAGAGCGGGGGCAGAGACCCAGTACTTC. Protein sequence: CASGRAGAETQYF.

In its sample, this clone was seen once. The chain carries TRBV5-4 and TRBJ1-2; 7 bases are shared with TRBD1. CDR1 SGHNT and CDR2 YYREEE come from the germline V gene (reference sequence). V trimming: 4 bases; J trimming: 3 bases; junction bases outside the gene matches: 6. The CDR3 is made up of 14 amino acids. The CDR3 DNA reads TGTGCCAGCAGCGGGAAGGGGGCGGACTATGGCTACACCTTC. Its translation is CASSGKGADYGYTF.

The CDR3 sequence: CASSYSSANYGYTF. Written as DNA, the CDR3 is TGTGCCAGCAGTTACTCGAGCGCTAACTATGGCTACACCTTC. This sequence joins TRBV6-5 and TRBJ1-2, with D unclear. Per germline, CDR1 MNHEY and CDR2 SVGAGI. The CDR3 has 14 amino acids. V lost 0 bases, J lost 0 bases, and 5 bases lay in between.

The chain has TRBV4-1 and TRBJ1-1; D gene ambiguous. This CDR3 comprises 15 residues. V was shortened by 0 bases and J by 2 bases, with 10 bases between the two germline ends. Per the germline V gene, CDR1 is MGHRA and CDR2 is YSYEKL. The CDR3 coding sequence is TGCGCCAGCAGCCAAGAGGCAGGTATTAACACTGAAGCTTTCTTT. Amino acids: CASSQEAGINTEAFF.

The rearrangement uses TRBV2 and TRBJ1-1; D not certain. V lost 5 bases and J lost 1, with 14 bases in between. The CDR3 contains 15 residues. CDR1 is SNHLY, CDR2 FYNNEI, per germline. The DNA for the CDR3 is TGTGCCAGCAGTCGGGAACTACAGTCGAACACTGAAGCTTTCTTT. Translating gives CASSRELQSNTEAFF.

This sequence joins TRBV29-1 and TRBJ2-1, with D possibly TRBD2 on 6 matching bases. CDR1 SQVTM and CDR2 ANQGSEA come from the germline V gene. The CDR3 sequence is 16 residues long. V was cut by 1 base and J by 1 base, with 14 bases left in between. As DNA, the CDR3 is TGCAGCGTTGAAGGGGGGGAGCCCGAATCCTACAATGAGCAGTTCTTC. It is translated as CSVEGGEPESYNEQFF.

The gene calls are TRBV21-1 and TRBJ1-4. TRBV21-1 counts as a pseudogene. CDR3 length: 13 amino acids. The CDR3 bases are TGTGCCAGCAGCGAGGGCCCTAATGAAAAACTGTTTTTT. Translated: CASSEGPNEKLFF.

The chain couples TRBV13 to TRBJ2-5; 13 bases map to TRBD2. Germline-derived CDR1 and CDR2 are PRHDT and FYEKMQ (reference sequence). The junction had 13 bases not matched to a gene; V was cut back by 4 bases and J by 5 bases. The CDR3 contains 18 residues. Here the CDR3 reads CASSSVGLAGVTRETQYF. The CDR3 nucleotides are TGTGCCAGCAGCTCCGTCGGACTAGCGGGAGTAACCCGGGAGACCCAGTACTTC.

The chain recombines TRBV7-8 with TRBJ1-4; D is possibly TRBD1 (5 bases). CDR1 and CDR2 from the germline V gene are SGHVS and FQNEAQ. V was trimmed by 3 bases and J by 5 bases, leaving 13 bases between them. The length of the CDR3 is 15 residues. The CDR3 region has the DNA TGTGCCAGCAGCTTCGGACGACAGTCAAATGAAAAACTGTTTTTT. This sequence encodes CASSFGRQSNEKLFF.

The table lists this clone with a count of one. This chain joins TRBV5-4 and TRBJ2-7; 10 positions agree with TRBD1. V was pared by 1 base and J by 1 base, with 2 bases of the junction left unmatched. The CDR3 is made up of 15 amino acids. Germline CDR1 SGHNT, CDR2 YYREEE (reference sequence). The CDR3 sequence is CASSLPGQGSYEQYF. As DNA, the CDR3 is TGTGCCAGCAGCTTGCCGGGACAGGGGTCCTACGAGCAGTACTTC.

The genes are TRBV2 and TRBJ2-7; 9 bases fit TRBD1. The CDR3 loop spans 14 amino acids. The germline V gene has CDR1 SNHLY and CDR2 FYNNEI. The J segment lost 5 bases and the V segment lost 6 bases, leaving 8 bases of the junction unmatched. In DNA, the CDR3 is TGTGCCAGCAGGGAACCGGGACAGGGAGACGAGCAGTACTTC. Translation gives CASREPGQGDEQYF.

The chain combines TRBV7-7 with TRBJ1-3, with TRBD1 matching 7 bases. Trimming cost V 5 bases and J 10 bases; bases outside gene matches: 11. This CDR3 has 14 residues. Germline-derived CDR1 and CDR2 are SSHAT and FNYEAQ (reference sequence). The CDR3 coding sequence is TGTGCCAGCAGCCAAACCACAGGGGAGAGGACCATATATTTT. This gives the protein CASSQTTGERTIYF.

This clone was detected a few times. This chain links TRBV6-5 with TRBJ1-4; no clear D gene. Trimming took 5 bases from V and 4 from J, leaving 11 bases between them. This CDR3 comprises 14 residues. CDR1 and CDR2 (germline): MNHEY, SVGAGI. The CDR3 nucleotides are TGTGCCAGCAGTCGACAAAGAATTAATGAAAAACTGTTTTTT. Translating it yields CASSRQRINEKLFF.

V usage is TRBV18 and J usage is TRBJ1-6; perhaps TRBD1 as D (5 bases). Looked up from germline, CDR1 is KGHSH and CDR2 is LQKENI. The CDR3 loop spans 14 amino acids. V lost 0 bases and J lost 11, with 11 bases in between. CDR3 DNA: TGTGCCAGCTCACCACCCTCAGGGTCAGCACCCCTCCACTTT. It encodes CASSPPSGSAPLHF.

The chain links TRBV18 to TRBJ2-5, with 10 bases matching TRBD2. The germline gives CDR1 KGHSH, CDR2 LQKENI. This CDR3 has 17 residues. J gave up 1 base and V 3 bases, and 8 bases lay outside the gene matches. CDR3 residues: CASSPGLAGALQETQYF. CDR3 in DNA: TGTGCCAGCTCACCTGGGCTAGCGGGAGCCCTCCAAGAGACCCAGTACTTC.

The V and J genes are TRBV6-2 or TRBV6-3 and TRBJ1-5; weak D call: TRBD1 (5 bases). There are 15 residues in the CDR3. Trimming cost V 4 bases and J 6 bases, with 16 bases left between them. The germline V gene has CDR1 MNHEY and CDR2 SVGEGT. The chain's CDR3 is CASSLLDSYFQPQHF. The CDR3 coding sequence is TGTGCCAGCAGTTTACTTGACAGTTATTTTCAGCCCCAGCATTTT.

The rearrangement links TRBV7-8 to TRBJ2-1; 7 nucleotides match TRBD1. Germline trimming cut 5 bases from V and 10 bases from J; bases unmatched to any gene: 14. The CDR3 is 15 residues long. Germline CDR1 and CDR2: SGHVS and FQNEAQ. CDR3 DNA sequence: TGTGCCAGCAGCCCATCAGGGGGTACGGGACGGGAGCAGTTCTTC. Protein sequence: CASSPSGGTGREQFF. The variable domain in full, with the rest retrieved from reference TRBV7-8 and TRBJ2-1, is GAGVSQSPRYKVAKRGQDVALRCDPISGHVSLFWYQQALGQGPEFLTYFQNEAQLDKSGLPSDRFFAERPEGSVSTLKIQRTQQEDSAVYLCASSPSGGTGREQFFGPGTRLTVL.

V and J are TRBV28 and TRBJ1-4; 8 bases match TRBD1. The J segment lost 4 bases and the V segment lost 4 bases, leaving 20 bases of the junction unmatched. CDR1 is MDHEN, CDR2 SYDVKM, per germline. The CDR3 extends over 20 amino acids. The CDR3 sequence: CASSSETPWTGIPVNEKLFF. CDR3 DNA sequence: TGTGCCAGCAGTTCCGAAACCCCATGGACAGGGATCCCGGTTAATGAAAAACTGTTTTTT.